This record covers a single T cell receptor (beta chain). This sample was taken from a study of blood T cell repertoires in COVID-19. Individuals drawn from approximately 26 US areas were about 18 to 95 years old. Symptom resolution, clearance, or two negative PCRs marked the recovered donors of Cohort 3. V was trimmed by 3 bases and J by 4 bases, leaving 10 bases between them. Germline assignment: CDR1 MDHEN and CDR2 SYDVKM. This CDR3 has 14 residues. The authors' processing: Estimation of nucleated cell counts relied on the amplification of reference gene primers. The method was immunoSEQ multiplex PCR; TCRdb's version includes in-frame clones alone and lacks a portion of them. The DNA gave D and trimming, while V, J and clone size come from that table. The table has 330,000 or so clones, roughly 88% seen once; the top ten hold more than 5%.

Sample: PBMCs or T cells enriched from blood (not recorded which). This TCR derives from a man aged 30 to 45 who had recovered from COVID-19. The chain joins TRBV28 to TRBJ1-3; D is perhaps TRBD1 (5 bases). CDR3 protein: CASSFGQPGNTIYF. The CDR3 DNA reads TGTGCCAGCAGTTTTGGACAACCCGGAAACACCATATATTTT.